These T cell receptor beta chains were read from a single sample in a study of beta chain features in type 1 diabetes. The table came from immunoSEQ multiplex PCR; TCRdb's copy has only in-frame clones and leaves some out. This sample has 810,000 or so clones, with around a sixth found just once. Specimen: naive CD4+ T cells from blood. The receptors originated from a young woman in good health. Both conserved end residues are part of each CDR3. The order of the fields is CDR3 DNA, CDR3 protein, J gene, D gene, clone size, V gene, CDR3 length. The D gene is left open where the match is weak. Some rows mark clone size as missing; the rest say once, few, many or name a class of expanded clone.

cdr3_nt: TGTGCCATCAGCCTCGAGGGGGTCTACGAGCAGTACTTC; cdr3_aa: CAISLEGVYEQYF; j_call: TRBJ2-7; d_call: -; clone_size: -; v_call: TRBV10-3; cdr3_length: 13
cdr3_nt: TGTGCCACCAGCAGGGAGATCCGGGCTACGAACACTGAAGCTTTCTTT; cdr3_aa: CATSREIRATNTEAFF; j_call: TRBJ1-1; d_call: -; clone_size: -; v_call: TRBV15; cdr3_length: 16
cdr3_nt: TGTGCCAGCAGTTTTAGCAATCAGCCCCAGCATTTT; cdr3_aa: CASSFSNQPQHF; j_call: TRBJ1-5; d_call: -; clone_size: -; v_call: TRBV28; cdr3_length: 12
cdr3_nt: TGTGCCAGCAGCTCGTGGGGGACTCCAAATCAAGAGACCCAGTACTTC; cdr3_aa: CASSSWGTPNQETQYF; j_call: TRBJ2-5; d_call: -; clone_size: -; v_call: TRBV7-2; cdr3_length: 16
cdr3_nt: TGTGCCAGCACAACGACAGGGGACACCGGGGAGCTGTTTTTT; cdr3_aa: CASTTTGDTGELFF; j_call: TRBJ2-2; d_call: TRBD1; clone_size: few; v_call: TRBV18; cdr3_length: 14
cdr3_nt: TGTGCCACTATCCGAGGGAACACTGAAGCTTTCTTT; cdr3_aa: CATIRGNTEAFF; j_call: TRBJ1-1; d_call: -; clone_size: few; v_call: TRBV19; cdr3_length: 12
cdr3_nt: TGTGCCAGCAGATACGGGCGCACAGATACGCAGTATTTT; cdr3_aa: CASRYGRTDTQYF; j_call: TRBJ2-3; d_call: -; clone_size: few; v_call: TRBV7-9; cdr3_length: 13
cdr3_nt: TGTGCCAGCAGTCAGGGGAGTCCCGATACGCAGTATTTT; cdr3_aa: CASSQGSPDTQYF; j_call: TRBJ2-3; d_call: -; clone_size: -; v_call: TRBV28; cdr3_length: 13
cdr3_nt: TGTGCCAGCAGTGCTATAGTTAGCACAGATACGCAGTATTTT; cdr3_aa: CASSAIVSTDTQYF; j_call: TRBJ2-3; d_call: -; clone_size: few; v_call: TRBV2; cdr3_length: 14
cdr3_nt: TGTGCCAGCAGCTTAGGTCTACTAAATGAGCAGTTCTTC; cdr3_aa: CASSLGLLNEQFF; j_call: TRBJ2-1; d_call: -; clone_size: -; v_call: TRBV7-9; cdr3_length: 13
cdr3_nt: TGTGCCAGCAGCTTAAACCGCGAAGTAGCGGGAGGACTGTACAATGAGCAGTTCTTC; cdr3_aa: CASSLNREVAGGLYNEQFF; j_call: TRBJ2-1; d_call: TRBD2; clone_size: few; v_call: TRBV7-2; cdr3_length: 19
cdr3_nt: TGTGCCAGCTCGCTAGGAGGCAGGGCGGGCCAGCCCCAGCATTTT; cdr3_aa: CASSLGGRAGQPQHF; j_call: TRBJ1-5; d_call: -; clone_size: -; v_call: TRBV7-2; cdr3_length: 15
cdr3_nt: TGTGCCAGCAGCTCCAGGACAGTTAGCTCCTACGAGCAGTACTTC; cdr3_aa: CASSSRTVSSYEQYF; j_call: TRBJ2-7; d_call: -; clone_size: few; v_call: TRBV11-1; cdr3_length: 15
cdr3_nt: TGTGCCAGCAGCCCTAGAGGGTGGAGAACCGGGGAGCTGTTTTTT; cdr3_aa: CASSPRGWRTGELFF; j_call: TRBJ2-2; d_call: -; clone_size: -; v_call: TRBV7-3; cdr3_length: 15
cdr3_nt: TGTGCCAGCAGCGTAGACTGGGCGCCCAGGGCCTACGAGCAGTACTTC; cdr3_aa: CASSVDWAPRAYEQYF; j_call: TRBJ2-7; d_call: -; clone_size: -; v_call: TRBV9; cdr3_length: 16
cdr3_nt: TGTGCCAGCAGTCCGCCAGCGGGAGGCTCCTACAATGAGCAGTTCTTC; cdr3_aa: CASSPPAGGSYNEQFF; j_call: TRBJ2-1; d_call: TRBD2; clone_size: few; v_call: TRBV25-1; cdr3_length: 16
cdr3_nt: TGTGCCAGCAGCAAGAGGAGTCAAGAGACCCAGTACTTC; cdr3_aa: CASSKRSQETQYF; j_call: TRBJ2-5; d_call: -; clone_size: -; v_call: TRBV5-4; cdr3_length: 13
cdr3_nt: TGTGCCAGTAGTTTAAGGGGCAGGGGCGCTTTCACAGATACGCAGTATTTT; cdr3_aa: CASSLRGRGAFTDTQYF; j_call: TRBJ2-3; d_call: -; clone_size: few; v_call: TRBV19; cdr3_length: 17
cdr3_nt: TGCGCCAGCAGCCCAGAGGGACTAGCGGCTATAAAAGAGACCCAGTACTTC; cdr3_aa: CASSPEGLAAIKETQYF; j_call: TRBJ2-5; d_call: TRBD2; clone_size: -; v_call: TRBV5-1; cdr3_length: 17
cdr3_nt: TGTGCCAGCAGAACAGGGGCCACGGATACGCAGTATTTT; cdr3_aa: CASRTGATDTQYF; j_call: TRBJ2-3; d_call: TRBD1; clone_size: -; v_call: TRBV6-1; cdr3_length: 13
cdr3_nt: TGTGCCAGCAGTGAGCCCTATTACAATGAGCAGTTCTTC; cdr3_aa: CASSEPYYNEQFF; j_call: TRBJ2-1; d_call: -; clone_size: -; v_call: TRBV6-1; cdr3_length: 13
cdr3_nt: TGTGCCACGGGGGATCGCTACGAGCAGTACTTC; cdr3_aa: CATGDRYEQYF; j_call: TRBJ2-7; d_call: -; clone_size: few; v_call: TRBV19; cdr3_length: 11
cdr3_nt: TGTGCCAGCACACTAGCGGGATACGCCGGGGAGCTGTTTTTT; cdr3_aa: CASTLAGYAGELFF; j_call: TRBJ2-2; d_call: TRBD2; clone_size: -; v_call: TRBV10-3; cdr3_length: 14
cdr3_nt: TGTGCCAGCTCTCTTGACAGGGTTAGCAATCAGCCCCAGCATTTT; cdr3_aa: CASSLDRVSNQPQHF; j_call: TRBJ1-5; d_call: TRBD1; clone_size: -; v_call: TRBV18; cdr3_length: 15
cdr3_nt: TGTGCCAGCAGTGCATCCGGGACAGGGAAAGCTTTCTTT; cdr3_aa: CASSASGTGKAFF; j_call: TRBJ1-1; d_call: TRBD1; clone_size: few; v_call: TRBV25-1; cdr3_length: 13
cdr3_nt: TGTGCCAGCAGGGCAGGGTCAGGAGCTTTCTTT; cdr3_aa: CASRAGSGAFF; j_call: TRBJ1-1; d_call: -; clone_size: few; v_call: TRBV6-5; cdr3_length: 11
cdr3_nt: TGTGCCAGCACGGACAGCCATGGCTACACCTTC; cdr3_aa: CASTDSHGYTF; j_call: TRBJ1-2; d_call: -; clone_size: -; v_call: TRBV7-9; cdr3_length: 11
cdr3_nt: TGTGCCAGCAGCTTAGAGGGGGCGCGGACCGGGGAGCTGTTTTTT; cdr3_aa: CASSLEGARTGELFF; j_call: TRBJ2-2; d_call: TRBD1; clone_size: -; v_call: TRBV7-8; cdr3_length: 15
cdr3_nt: TGTGCCAGCAGCCAAAGGTCCTACGAGCAGTACTTC; cdr3_aa: CASSQRSYEQYF; j_call: TRBJ2-7; d_call: -; clone_size: -; v_call: TRBV7-2; cdr3_length: 12
cdr3_nt: TGTGCCAGCTCACCGGTTGGACTAGCGGGAGATACGCAGTATTTT; cdr3_aa: CASSPVGLAGDTQYF; j_call: TRBJ2-3; d_call: TRBD2; clone_size: few; v_call: TRBV18; cdr3_length: 15
cdr3_nt: TGTGCCAGCAGTGACGGGACTAGCGGGAGTGCAGATACGCAGTATTTT; cdr3_aa: CASSDGTSGSADTQYF; j_call: TRBJ2-3; d_call: TRBD2; clone_size: few; v_call: TRBV6-1; cdr3_length: 16
cdr3_nt: TGTGCCAGCAGCTTCCGGGACATTTCCTACGAGCAGTACTTC; cdr3_aa: CASSFRDISYEQYF; j_call: TRBJ2-7; d_call: -; clone_size: few; v_call: TRBV13; cdr3_length: 14
cdr3_nt: TGTGCCATCAGTGGGACCCAGAACACTGAAGCTTTCTTT; cdr3_aa: CAISGTQNTEAFF; j_call: TRBJ1-1; d_call: -; clone_size: -; v_call: TRBV10-3; cdr3_length: 13
cdr3_nt: TGTGCCACCCGGCACAGGGATCTAGAGACCCAGTACTTC; cdr3_aa: CATRHRDLETQYF; j_call: TRBJ2-5; d_call: -; clone_size: few; v_call: TRBV19; cdr3_length: 13
cdr3_nt: TGCGCCAGCAGCCACGCCACTGGGGGTTACGGTACGCAGTATTTT; cdr3_aa: CASSHATGGYGTQYF; j_call: TRBJ2-3; d_call: -; clone_size: once; v_call: TRBV4-3; cdr3_length: 15